A single sample gave rise to the 24 T cell receptor beta chains below, sequenced in a study of vaccination and CD4 T cells after COVID-19. Sequence data for DNA of cultured CD4+ T cells were generated by the Oncomine TCR Beta short-read assay. TCRdb used MiXCR to reprocess the PCR reads, holding one entry per CDR3 protein. The sample includes about 12,000 distinct CDR3 sequences, about 56% of them seen just once. This sample's treatment: 10-day PBMC culture with coronavirus spike peptide pools or control peptides (ViraFEST assay). No antigens are known for them. Sequencing input: CD4+ T cells from blood, cultured in vitro. These receptors all stem from a human donor who had recovered from COVID-19.

This chain uses TRBV28 with TRBJ1-5; D may be TRBD1 (6 bases). Trimming left V 2 bases short and J 9 bases short, with 14 bases between. The germline V gene has CDR1 MDHEN and CDR2 SYDVKM. The CDR3 has 14 residues. The CDR3 DNA sequence: TGTGCCAGCAGTTTAGGACAGCCGCCCAGGCCCCAGCATTTT. Translated: CASSLGQPPRPQHF.

This clonotype was seen a handful of times. The chain has TRBV21-1 and TRBJ1-1. TRBV21-1 counts as a pseudogene. The CDR3 has 16 amino acids. The CDR3 here is CASSKSKVVGNTEAFF. In DNA, the CDR3 is TGTGCCAGCAGCAAAAGTAAGGTTGTGGGGAACACTGAAGCTTTCTTT.

This chain uses TRBV20-1 with TRBJ2-7; 10 bases fit TRBD2. Germline CDR1 DFQATT, CDR2 SNEGSKA (reference sequence). The CDR3 is 14 residues long. The junction had 5 bases not matched to a gene; V was cut back by 3 bases and J by 3 bases. This CDR3 is CSARVASGSYEQYF. The CDR3 DNA sequence: TGCAGTGCTAGGGTGGCTAGCGGGAGCTACGAGCAGTACTTC.

The chain carries TRBV6-5 and TRBJ1-1; the D is unclear. Trimming removed 2 bases from V and 3 bases from J, with 7 bases in between. Germline CDR1 reads MNHEY; CDR2 reads SVGAGI. This CDR3 comprises 13 residues. DNA for the CDR3: TGTGCCAGCAGTTACCGGGAGGACACTGAAGCTTTCTTT. Translating it yields CASSYREDTEAFF.

The chain links TRBV25-1 to TRBJ2-3; D call uncertain. V was cut by 5 bases and J by 0 bases, with 12 bases left in between. The CDR3 is made up of 15 amino acids. The germline gives CDR1 MGHDK, CDR2 SYGVNS. In DNA form, the CDR3 reads TGTGCCAGCAGTACTTATAAGATTAGCACAGATACGCAGTATTTT. This codes for CASSTYKISTDTQYF.

CDR3: CASRLGQSGTEAFF. CDR3 bases: TGTGCCAGCAGGTTAGGTCAGAGTGGCACTGAAGCTTTCTTT. The V gene is TRBV27, the J gene TRBJ1-1; D unresolved. CDR1 and CDR2 (germline): MNHEY, SMNVEV (reference sequence). V dropped 6 bases and J dropped 4 bases, with 15 bases sitting between them. The CDR3 loop spans 14 amino acids.

This clonotype was counted between two and nine times. The chain has TRBV2 and TRBJ1-5; D gene unclear. Between the trimmed V and J ends, which lost 3 bases and 4 bases, there was a span of 13 bases. CDR1 SNHLY and CDR2 FYNNEI come from the germline V gene. The CDR3 is 15 residues long. CDR3 sequence: CASSDKSGRNQPQHF. DNA of the CDR3: TGTGCCAGCAGTGACAAGTCAGGCCGGAATCAGCCCCAGCATTTT.

This clonotype has more than one count but fewer than ten. The rearrangement joins TRBV20-1 to TRBJ2-3; 9 bases map to TRBD2. This CDR3 contains 12 residues. Germline CDR1 DFQATT, CDR2 SNEGSKA (reference sequence). After removal of 7 bases from V and 4 bases from J, the junction contained 3 bases not matched to a gene. CDR3 amino acids: CSELAGADTQYF. CDR3 in DNA: TGCAGTGAGTTAGCGGGGGCAGATACGCAGTATTTT.

This clonotype has just a few counts. CDR3 residues: CSARDLEGGTEAFF. CDR3 in DNA: TGCAGTGCTAGAGATCTTGAGGGTGGAACTGAAGCTTTCTTT. This chain links TRBV20-1 with TRBJ1-1; no clear D. Germline assignment: CDR1 DFQATT and CDR2 SNEGSKA (reference sequence). The CDR3 runs 14 residues. V shed 0 bases and J shed 5 bases, with 13 bases lying between them.

V is TRBV10-3 and J is TRBJ1-2; TRBD1 is a possible D gene (6 bases). The V end was cut by 3 bases, the J end by 6 bases, with 14 bases between. CDR1 is ENHRY, CDR2 SYGVKD, per germline. The length of the CDR3 is 14 residues. The CDR3 sequence is CAISELQGDHGYTF. The CDR3 bases are TGTGCCATCAGTGAACTACAGGGAGATCATGGCTACACCTTC.

By share, this clonotype counts as medium-sized. V and J are TRBV24-1 and TRBJ1-3; D gene ambiguous. CDR1 is KGHDR, CDR2 SFDVKD, per germline. V shed 3 bases and J shed 0 bases, with 11 bases lying between them. The CDR3 totals 16 residues. The CDR3 nucleotides are TGTGCCACCAGTGATGCTCAGTCGAGCTCTGGAAACACCATATATTTT. Its protein is CATSDAQSSSGNTIYF.

This clonotype has more than one count but fewer than ten. The chain employs TRBV20-1 and TRBJ2-3, with TRBD1 as a possible D gene (6 bases). The length of the CDR3 is 12 residues. Germline assignment: CDR1 DFQATT and CDR2 SNEGSKA (reference sequence). The CDR3 spells CLGAGVTDTQYF. DNA of the CDR3: TGCTTGGGGGCAGGAGTCACAGATACGCAGTATTTT.

The J gene is TRBJ1-1, the V gene TRBV6-2 or TRBV6-3; possible D gene TRBD1, 5 bases. The V and J ends lost 2 bases and 7 bases respectively, with 17 bases between them. Germline CDR1 reads MNHEY; CDR2 reads SVGEGT. This CDR3 spans 15 amino acids. CDR3 DNA sequence: TGTGCCAGCAGTTACCCCCGGGGCTCTAGAGTTGAAGCTTTCTTT. Its protein is CASSYPRGSRVEAFF.

This clonotype was recorded a few times. The rearrangement joins TRBV19 to TRBJ1-3, with D possibly matching TRBD1 (6 bases). The CDR3 is 14 amino acids. V gave up 4 bases and J gave up 2 bases, with 9 bases separating them. Germline CDR1 reads LNHDA; CDR2 reads SQIVND (reference sequence). CDR3 protein: CASSTPGAGNTIYF. CDR3 nucleotide sequence: TGTGCCAGTAGTACACCAGGGGCTGGAAACACCATATATTTT.

This clonotype has more than one count but fewer than ten. The gene calls are TRBV2 and TRBJ1-1; D is possibly TRBD1 (6 bases). Trimming left V 7 bases short and J 1 base short, with 13 bases between. Germline lookup yields CDR1 SNHLY and CDR2 FYNNEI. This CDR3 is 14 amino acids long. The CDR3, as DNA: TGTGCCAGCACCTGGGACATCTCGAACACTGAAGCTTTCTTT. This translates into CASTWDISNTEAFF.

J is TRBJ1-6 and V is TRBV2; D possibly corresponds to TRBD1 (6 bases). The V end was cut by 9 bases, the J end by 9 bases, with 15 bases between. Germline values: CDR1 SNHLY, CDR2 FYNNEI. This CDR3 is 13 amino acids long. As DNA, the CDR3 is TGTGCCAGAAAAGACAGGCTTACTTCACCCCTCCACTTT. Translation: CARKDRLTSPLHF.

This chain uses TRBV30 with TRBJ1-5; D is unresolved. Per germline, CDR1 GTSNPN and CDR2 SVGIG (reference sequence). Trimming removed 1 base from V and 2 bases from J, with 9 bases in between. The CDR3 runs 14 residues. As DNA, the CDR3 is TGTGCCTGGAGTGGTAACGGGGGCAATCAGCCCCAGCATTTT. This translates into CAWSGNGGNQPQHF.

A few counts support this clonotype. The chain has TRBV6-5 and TRBJ1-6; D gene uncertain. Germline V CDR1 and CDR2: MNHEY, SVGAGI. The CDR3 sequence is 16 residues long. V lost 2 bases and J 10 bases, leaving 18 bases between the germline ends. In DNA, the CDR3 is TGTGCCAGCAGTTACGTACCCGGCAGGTTGGGATCACCCCTCCACTTT. Translating it yields CASSYVPGRLGSPLHF.

This chain joins TRBV6-1 and TRBJ1-2, with TRBD1 matching over 7 bases. The CDR3 is made up of 15 amino acids. Germline lookup yields CDR1 MNHNS and CDR2 SASEGT. The V gene end was trimmed by 6 bases and the J gene end by 3 bases; junction bases not matched to a gene: 10. The CDR3 bases are TGTGCCAGCAGAAGGGACAGACTGCTGGACTATGGCTACACCTTC. Translated: CASRRDRLLDYGYTF.

This chain connects TRBV20-1 to TRBJ1-1; D unclear. The CDR3 runs 16 residues. The V and J ends lost 4 bases and 1 base respectively, with 19 bases between them. The germline CDR1 and CDR2 sequences are DFQATT and SNEGSKA (reference sequence). The CDR3 nucleotides read TGCAGTGCTAAAAGGACTCGACAAAGATGGAACACTGAAGCTTTCTTT. This codes for CSAKRTRQRWNTEAFF.

This chain joins TRBV6-5 and TRBJ2-3; 11 bases align to TRBD2. The V segment lost 2 bases and the J segment 0 bases; nucleotides outside the gene matches: 13. CDR1 is MNHEY, CDR2 SVGAGI, per germline. The CDR3 is 20 residues long. The CDR3 here is CASSYPRLAGGSTSTDTQYF. CDR3 coding DNA: TGTGCCAGCAGTTACCCCCGGCTAGCGGGGGGCTCCACTAGCACAGATACGCAGTATTTT.

Only a few counts were recorded for this clonotype. The chain joins TRBV6-1 to TRBJ1-2; D might be TRBD1 (5 bases). The ends were cut back, 6 bases at V and 4 bases at J, with 15 bases in the middle. Per the germline V gene, CDR1 is MNHNS and CDR2 is SASEGT. This CDR3 has 14 amino acids. Here the CDR3 reads CASSPLTVVYGYTF. Written as DNA, the CDR3 is TGTGCCAGCAGCCCCTTGACAGTCGTCTATGGCTACACCTTC.

The V call is TRBV6-5, the J call TRBJ2-1; D possibly corresponds to TRBD1 (6 bases). The V gene's germline CDR1 is MNHEY and CDR2 SVGAGI. CDR3 length: 15 amino acids. V was pared by 2 bases and J by 2 bases, with 10 bases between. The CDR3 nucleotides are TGTGCCAGCAGTTACACAGGGTCGCCCTACAATGAGCAGTTCTTC. This sequence encodes CASSYTGSPYNEQFF.

The chain recombines TRBV27 with TRBJ2-7; maybe TRBD2 (6 bases). The V end was cut by 2 bases, the J end by 6 bases, with 14 bases between. Germline V gene lookup returns CDR1 MNHEY and CDR2 SMNVEV (reference sequence). This CDR3 is 14 amino acids long. The DNA of the CDR3 is TGTGCCAGCAGTTTACGGGGCGGGGACGGCGAGCAGTACTTC. Its protein product is CASSLRGGDGEQYF.